A single sample gave rise to the 30 T cell receptor beta chains below, sequenced in a study of blood T cells in healthy people across ages. Combining a sample-barcoded 5' primer with a J-beta primer mix, a second PCR ran for 7 to 11 cycles. MiXCR, applied by TCRdb to the 5' RACE reads, yields one record per CDR3 protein. The repertoire holds 650,000 to 1,000,000 distinct CDR3 sequences, with under 40% as singletons. Material for sequencing was blood. The receptors here all came from a young man in good health.

This clonotype has ten or more counts. This sequence joins TRBV5-1 and TRBJ2-7, with 9 bases matching TRBD1. V lost 2 bases to trimming and J lost 2 bases; unmatched junction nucleotides: 5. CDR3 size: 15 residues. Germline CDR1 is SGHRS and CDR2 is YFSETQ. The CDR3 DNA follows: TGCGCCAGCAGCTTCAACAGGGGGCGTACCTACGAGCAGTACTTC. Translating gives CASSFNRGRTYEQYF.

This chain connects TRBV15 to TRBJ1-5; D gene uncertain. V shed 1 base and J shed 7 bases, with 8 bases lying between them. The germline gives CDR1 LNHNV, CDR2 YYDKDF (reference sequence). The CDR3 runs 13 residues. The CDR3 loop is CATSRAGGQPQHF. The CDR3 bases are TGTGCCACCAGCAGAGCGGGAGGGCAGCCCCAGCATTTT.

Note on this clonotype: Without the conserved terminal phenylalanine or tryptophan, this CDR3 likely stems from a read error. The V call is TRBV6-2 or TRBV6-3, the J call TRBJ2-1; D gene uncertain. The CDR3 runs 13 residues. Trimming cost V 6 bases and J 4 bases, with 10 bases left between them. The V gene's germline CDR1 is MNHEY and CDR2 SVGEGT. CDR3 region: CASRDPGYNEQFL. CDR3 DNA: TGTGCCAGCAGGGACCCCGGGTACAATGAGCAGTTCTTA.

This chain links TRBV6-6 with TRBJ1-5; the match to TRBD1 covers 8 bases. Germline trimming cut 10 bases from V and 6 bases from J; bases unmatched to any gene: 11. CDR1 and CDR2 from the germline V gene are MNHNY and SVGAGI (reference sequence). The CDR3 length is 14 residues. The chain's CDR3 is CATIGQGAPQPQHF. CDR3 bases: TGTGCCACGATCGGACAGGGTGCCCCTCAGCCCCAGCATTTT.

Concerning this clonotype itself: One base away lies a much larger clone, so this may be a sequencing read error. V is TRBV7-2 and J is TRBJ2-3, with 7 bases fitting TRBD2. V lost 3 bases and J lost 5; bases outside the gene matches: 11. Per the germline V gene, CDR1 is SGHTA and CDR2 is FQGNSA. This CDR3 is built from 16 residues. The CDR3 DNA sequence: TGTGCCAGCAGCTTGTCTGGCGGGGGTGGGGGAGATACGCAGTATTTT. This sequence encodes CASSLSGGGGGDTQYF.

This clonotype was recorded only once. The CDR3, as DNA: TGTGCCAGCAGCGTGGAGCAGGACAACTATGGCTACACCTTC. Translated, it gives CASSVEQDNYGYTF. This sequence joins TRBV5-8 and TRBJ1-2; D remains unclear. The CDR3 is 14 residues long. Deletions cut 4 bases from V and 2 bases from J, with 12 bases between. CDR1 and CDR2 from the germline V gene are SGHTS and YDEGEE.

This clonotype occurred a few times. This chain uses TRBV4-1 with TRBJ1-5; tentative D call: TRBD1 (6 bases). The V gene lost 1 base and the J gene lost 3 bases, with 16 bases spanning the gap. The CDR3 consists of 17 residues. Germline CDR1 MGHRA, CDR2 YSYEKL. The CDR3 DNA reads TGCGCCAGCAGCCAAGGATTACGGGGGCCCTACAATCAGCCCCAGCATTTT. This sequence encodes CASSQGLRGPYNQPQHF.

V usage is TRBV12-5 and J usage is TRBJ1-5; D is perhaps TRBD1 (5 bases). This CDR3 has 18 residues. The germline V gene has CDR1 LGHNT and CDR2 FRNRAP. Trimming removed 3 bases from V and 0 bases from J, with 18 bases in between. The CDR3, as DNA: TGTGCTAGTGGTTTCCTTAGTGGGACGGCGGATAGCAATCAGCCCCAGCATTTT. This encodes CASGFLSGTADSNQPQHF.

This clonotype was recorded a few times. The genes are TRBV20-1 and TRBJ1-2; the D is unclear. Germline CDR1 DFQATT, CDR2 SNEGSKA (reference sequence). The CDR3 runs to 14 residues. The CDR3 reads CRGGTGPHNYGYTF. The CDR3 bases are TGCAGGGGAGGAACGGGTCCCCATAACTATGGCTACACCTTC.

The genes are TRBV12-3 or TRBV12-4 and TRBJ2-3; 7 bases align to TRBD2. This CDR3 has 13 residues. J was trimmed by 4 bases and V by 8 bases; bases with no gene match: 6. The CDR3 nucleotides are TGTGCCAGCCGGGGGGAAAGCGCAGATACGCAGTATTTT. This encodes CASRGESADTQYF.

The chain joins TRBV20-1 to TRBJ1-2; D is perhaps TRBD1 (5 bases). CDR1 is DFQATT and CDR2 is SNEGSKA in the germline V gene (reference sequence). The length of the CDR3 is 13 residues. CDR3 sequence (DNA): TGCAGGCCCGCGGGGGAGGCTAACTATGGCTACACCTTC. Protein product: CRPAGEANYGYTF.

The V call is TRBV27, the J call TRBJ2-1; possible D gene TRBD2, 7 bases. The J call is doubtful: the DNA matches TRBJ2-7 better. CDR1 is MNHEY and CDR2 is SMNVEV in the germline V gene (reference sequence). The CDR3 is 13 amino acids. CDR3 amino acids: CASNSGDYNEQYF. In DNA, the CDR3 is TGTGCCAGCAACTCAGGGGACTACAATGAGCAGTACTTC.

This clonotype was counted only a few times. The chain carries TRBV7-8 and TRBJ2-2; D not resolved. V was clipped by 5 bases and J by 4 bases, with 14 bases between them. The CDR3 contains 15 residues. CDR1 is SGHVS, CDR2 FQNEAQ, per germline. This CDR3 reads CASSPSFLGTGELFF. In DNA form, the CDR3 reads TGTGCCAGCAGCCCGTCGTTTCTGGGCACCGGGGAGCTGTTTTTT.

The rearrangement uses TRBV20-1 and TRBJ2-7, with 14 bases fitting TRBD2. TRBJ2-5 matches the DNA end more closely, so the J call is doubtful. CDR1 is DFQATT, CDR2 SNEGSKA, per germline (reference sequence). The CDR3 is made up of 16 amino acids. Written as DNA, the CDR3 is TGCAGTGCCTCTATGGGACTAGCGGGGGCCATAGAGACCCAGTACTTC. Its translation: CSASMGLAGAIETQYF.

CDR3 sequence reads: CATRGEWMQFF. The CDR3 nucleotides read TGTGCCACCAGGGGTGAGTGGATGCAGTTCTTC. The rearrangement joins TRBV10-3 to TRBJ2-1; a weak D match, TRBD1 (6 bases). The CDR3 extends over 11 amino acids. V dropped 10 bases and J dropped 12 bases, with 16 bases sitting between them. The germline V gene has CDR1 ENHRY and CDR2 SYGVKD.

This rearrangement joins TRBV7-2 to TRBJ1-6; no clear D gene. The V gene lost 1 base and the J gene lost 14 bases, with 12 bases spanning the gap. CDR3 length equals 13 residues. The germline gives CDR1 SGHTA, CDR2 FQGNSA. The CDR3 region is CASSLDPGWALHF. The CDR3 DNA sequence: TGTGCCAGCAGCTTAGATCCGGGGTGGGCCCTCCACTTT.

The chain employs TRBV7-2 and TRBJ1-3; no firm D call. Per the germline V gene, CDR1 is SGHTA and CDR2 is FQGNSA. This CDR3 comprises 13 residues. Trimming removed 5 bases at V and 1 base at J, with 6 bases between. CDR3 in DNA: TGTGCCAGCAGCCTCCAATCTGGAAACACCATATATTTT. This sequence encodes CASSLQSGNTIYF.

On this clonotype: A single base separates this from a much larger clone, so it may be a read error. The chain couples TRBV5-6 to TRBJ2-5; 9 nucleotides line up with TRBD1. CDR1 is SGHDT and CDR2 is YYEEEE in the germline V gene. The CDR3 contains 14 residues. Losses at the gene ends were 5 bases for V and 11 bases for J; bases not matched to a gene: 13. The CDR3 DNA is TGTGCCAGCAGTCCCGGGACAGGGAACAGTAGGCAGTACTTC. Its protein product is CASSPGTGNSRQYF.

This clonotype was seen a handful of times. The rearrangement links TRBV9 to TRBJ2-2; weak D call: TRBD2 (5 bases). Trimming pared 2 bases from V and 1 base from J, leaving 6 bases between. The CDR3 length is 14 residues. Germline V gene lookup returns CDR1 SGDLS and CDR2 YYNGEE. The CDR3: CASSVRGNTGELFF. CDR3 in DNA: TGTGCCAGCAGCGTCCGGGGGAACACCGGGGAGCTGTTTTTT.

The chain uses TRBV5-1 and TRBJ2-3; possibly TRBD2 for D (6 bases). CDR1 is SGHRS, CDR2 YFSETQ, per germline. The CDR3 loop spans 15 amino acids. V was shortened by 3 bases and J by 5 bases, with 16 bases between the two germline ends. The CDR3 reads CASSSTRGFGDTQYF. DNA for the CDR3: TGCGCCAGCAGCTCGACCCGGGGGTTCGGAGATACGCAGTATTTT.

This clonotype was detected ten times or more. This chain links TRBV7-2 with TRBJ2-6, with TRBD2 as a possible D gene (6 bases). In germline, CDR1 is SGHTA, CDR2 FQGNSA. The CDR3 loop spans 19 amino acids. V was cut by 2 bases and J by 0 bases, with 17 bases left in between. CDR3 sequence (DNA): TGTGCCAGCAGCTTAAGGAGTCAGGGACTTGTCTCTGGGGCCAACGTCCTGACTTTC. It translates to CASSLRSQGLVSGANVLTF.

Only a few counts were recorded for this clonotype. The chain combines TRBV20-1 with TRBJ2-1; possibly TRBD2 for D (5 bases). This CDR3 contains 15 residues. CDR1 DFQATT and CDR2 SNEGSKA come from the germline V gene (reference sequence). Deletions cut 0 bases from V and 5 bases from J, with 14 bases between. CDR3 loop: CSARDRVRGNNEQFF. The CDR3 region has the DNA TGCAGTGCTAGAGATCGGGTCCGGGGAAACAATGAGCAGTTCTTC.

Only a few counts were recorded for this clonotype. The gene calls are TRBV11-3 and TRBJ2-3; D is ambiguous. Trimming stripped 1 base from V and 2 bases from J, with 7 bases between. The CDR3 has 14 amino acids. Germline CDR1 is SGHNT and CDR2 is YENEEA. CDR3: CASSLVSVTDTQYF. In DNA form, the CDR3 reads TGTGCCAGCAGCTTAGTTTCAGTCACAGATACGCAGTATTTT. Supplemented by reference TRBV11-3 and TRBJ2-3, the full variable domain reads EAGVVQSPRYKIIEKKQPVAFWCNPISGHNTLYWYLQNLGQGPELLIRYENEEAVDDSQLPKDRFSAERLKGVDSTLKIQPAELGDSAVYLCASSLVSVTDTQYFGPGTRLTVL.

This clonotype was observed many times. As DNA, the CDR3 is TGTGCCAGCAGCCACTCGACGGGACTCGACTGGAATGAGCAGTTCTTC. Its translation is CASSHSTGLDWNEQFF. The V gene is TRBV3-1, the J gene TRBJ2-1; maybe TRBD2 (6 bases). V shed 3 bases and J shed 7 bases, with 19 bases lying between them. The germline CDR1 and CDR2 sequences are LGHDT and YNNKEL (reference sequence). This CDR3 has 16 residues.

V and J are TRBV7-2 and TRBJ1-1; a weak D match, TRBD1 (5 bases). Germline-derived CDR1 and CDR2 are SGHTA and FQGNSA. V dropped 1 base and J dropped 4 bases, with 10 bases sitting between them. The CDR3 loop spans 14 amino acids. DNA for the CDR3: TGTGCCAGCAGCTTAGACAGGTCTGGCACTGAAGCTTTCTTT. Amino acids: CASSLDRSGTEAFF.

On this clonotype itself: A single base separates this from a much larger clone, so it may be a read error. The chain uses TRBV20-1 and TRBJ2-1; 7 bases agree with TRBD1. Germline V gene data show CDR1 as DFQATT and CDR2 as SNEGSKA (reference sequence). The V segment lost 6 bases and the J segment 8 bases; nucleotides outside the gene matches: 19. The CDR3 extends over 16 amino acids. This CDR3 reads CSADIFGTARSHEQFF. CDR3 DNA sequence: TGCAGTGCCGACATTTTTGGGACAGCGAGGAGCCATGAGCAGTTCTTC.

V and J are TRBV4-1 and TRBJ1-4; 8 nucleotides match TRBD1. The V and J ends lost 0 bases and 7 bases, in that order; junction bases with no gene match: 10. The germline CDR1 and CDR2 sequences are MGHRA and YSYEKL. This CDR3 has 17 amino acids. CDR3 amino acids: CASSQDLDRVWSEKLFF. The DNA of the CDR3 is TGCGCCAGCAGCCAAGATTTGGACAGGGTCTGGAGTGAAAAACTGTTTTTT.

The chain is built from TRBV6-5 and TRBJ2-3, with D maybe TRBD1 (6 bases). The CDR3 runs 14 residues. From germline, CDR1 is MNHEY and CDR2 SVGAGI. Trimming took 4 bases from V and 2 from J, leaving 10 bases between them. This chain's CDR3 is CASSLDSPTDTQYF. DNA of the CDR3: TGTGCCAGCAGTTTGGACAGTCCCACAGATACGCAGTATTTT.

The chain uses TRBV28 and TRBJ2-5; 7 positions agree with TRBD1. V was clipped by 7 bases and J by 11 bases; unmatched bases: 13. The CDR3 is 13 amino acids. Germline values: CDR1 MDHEN, CDR2 SYDVKM. The DNA for the CDR3 is TGTGCCAGCACCGGACAGGTCTACAATGAGCAGTACTTC. It yields the protein CASTGQVYNEQYF.

The chain employs TRBV28 and TRBJ2-5; possible D gene TRBD2, 5 bases. The CDR3 has 13 amino acids. The germline gives CDR1 MDHEN, CDR2 SYDVKM. Trimming left V 5 bases short and J 11 bases short, with 18 bases between. In DNA, the CDR3 is TGTGCCAGCAGTGTGAACCGAGGGCATGAGCAGTACTTC. The encoded protein is CASSVNRGHEQYF.